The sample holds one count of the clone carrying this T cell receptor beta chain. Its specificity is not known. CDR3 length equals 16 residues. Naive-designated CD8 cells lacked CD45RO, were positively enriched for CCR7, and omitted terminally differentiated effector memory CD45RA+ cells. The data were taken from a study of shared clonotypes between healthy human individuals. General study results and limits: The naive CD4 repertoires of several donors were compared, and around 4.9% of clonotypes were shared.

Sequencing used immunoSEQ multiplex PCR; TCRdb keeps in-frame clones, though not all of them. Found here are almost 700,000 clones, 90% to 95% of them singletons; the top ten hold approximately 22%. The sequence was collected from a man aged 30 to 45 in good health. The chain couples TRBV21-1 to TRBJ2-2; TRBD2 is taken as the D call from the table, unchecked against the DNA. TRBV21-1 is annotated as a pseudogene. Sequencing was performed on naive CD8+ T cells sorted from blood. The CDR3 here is CASSKLLIRDTGELFF. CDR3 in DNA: TGTGCCAGCAGCAAGTTACTCATCCGGGACACCGGGGAGCTGTTTTTT.